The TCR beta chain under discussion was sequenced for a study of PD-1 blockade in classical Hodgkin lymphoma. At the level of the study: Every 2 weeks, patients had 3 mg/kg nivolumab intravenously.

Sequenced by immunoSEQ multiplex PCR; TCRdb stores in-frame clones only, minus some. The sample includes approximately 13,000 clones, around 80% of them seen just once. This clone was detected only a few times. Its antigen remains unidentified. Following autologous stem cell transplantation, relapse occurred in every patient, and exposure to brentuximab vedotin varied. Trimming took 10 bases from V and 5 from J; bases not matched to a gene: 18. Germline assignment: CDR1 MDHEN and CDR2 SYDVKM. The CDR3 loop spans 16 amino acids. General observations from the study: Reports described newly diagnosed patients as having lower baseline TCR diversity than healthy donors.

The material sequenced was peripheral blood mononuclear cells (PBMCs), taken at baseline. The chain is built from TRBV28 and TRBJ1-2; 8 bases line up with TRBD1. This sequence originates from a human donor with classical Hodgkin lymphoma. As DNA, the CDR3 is TGTGCCATCCTTAGGACAGGGAAGGGGGGTAGTTATGGCTACACCTTC. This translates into CAILRTGKGGSYGYTF.